This is a list of T cell receptor beta chains from one sample in a study of blood T cell repertoires in COVID-19. Only in-frame clones appear in the TCRdb table, and some are missing; sequencing was by immunoSEQ multiplex PCR. Here the sample spans 9,500 to 15,000 clones, about 92% being singletons. Sequencing used peripheral blood. The source is a man between 65 and 85 years old with active COVID-19. CDR3s leave out the opening cysteine and the closing phenylalanine or tryptophan.

CDR3 length,J gene,V gene,CDR3 protein
13,TRBJ2-5,TRBV11-3,ASSDRQGEGETQY
14,TRBJ2-5,TRBV5-1,ASSFALGQGGETQY
13,TRBJ1-1,TRBV7-9,ASSFRREVGTEAF
14,TRBJ1-1,TRBV4-1,ASSPDRAVLNTEAF
12,TRBJ1-1,TRBV6-2/TRBV6-3,ASSSAGRGTEAF
13,TRBJ2-3,TRBV9,ASSGGTGVMDTQY
13,TRBJ1-3,TRBV6-1,ASSEAPGAGNTIY
12,TRBJ2-2,TRBV7-8,ASSTGTFTGELF
13,TRBJ1-6,TRBV6-5,ASSRTGELYSPLH
13,TRBJ2-1,TRBV7-3,ASSPRQGPYNEQF
13,TRBJ2-7,TRBV5-4,ASSSQGASSYEQY
12,TRBJ2-1,TRBV5-1,ASSLAQVGDEQF
13,TRBJ1-5,TRBV5-1,ASSPAGVSNQPQH
12,TRBJ1-5,TRBV27,ASSRDRGNQPQH
12,TRBJ1-6,TRBV3-1/TRBV3-2,ASSPRGFLAPLH
13,TRBJ2-5,TRBV7-2,ASSDDPARVETQY
14,TRBJ2-1,TRBV4-1,ASSHSNGLAGATQF
14,TRBJ1-3,TRBV11-2,ASSLDRRETGNTIY
14,TRBJ1-4,TRBV5-1,ASSLAMRRVNEKLF
10,TRBJ2-7,TRBV15,ATSNRGYEQY
9,TRBJ2-1,TRBV27,ASKRGNEQF
15,TRBJ1-3,TRBV9,ASSVRDSFSSGNTIY
13,TRBJ1-2,TRBV7-8,ASSQTGGSESGYT
13,TRBJ2-5,TRBV7-2,ASSRGGLAEETQY
12,TRBJ1-2,TRBV5-5,ASSLEGQGHGYT
12,TRBJ2-3,TRBV5-1,ASSPRTFTDTQY
15,TRBJ2-5,TRBV5-1,ASSLDRAELQRRSQY
10,TRBJ2-1,TRBV6-2/TRBV6-3,ASRRHHNEQF
10,TRBJ1-1,TRBV3-1/TRBV3-2,ASRGQGAAAF
14,TRBJ2-2,TRBV27,ASSLRGGGGTGELF
15,TRBJ1-2,TRBV30,AWSAPGTGIRVYGYT
14,TRBJ2-1,TRBV5-1,ASSRTSGGAYREQF
13,TRBJ1-2,TRBV6-5,ASRSHQGLVGGYT
12,TRBJ2-2,TRBV5-1,ASSRGQGPGELF
11,TRBJ1-2,TRBV2,ASSAGGGRGYT